Each of the 18 T cell receptor beta chains below was sequenced from the same sample in a study of blood T cell repertoires in COVID-19. The repertoire was sequenced with immunoSEQ multiplex PCR; TCRdb's copy has only in-frame clones and lacks some. The data hold 270,000 or so clones, with about nine tenths observed a single time. The source material was peripheral blood. These receptors were collected from a woman under 40 with COVID-19, enrolled during active disease.

The genes are TRBV24-1 and TRBJ2-1; perhaps TRBD2 as D (5 bases). This CDR3 spans 15 amino acids. CDR1 and CDR2 from the germline V gene are KGHDR and SFDVKD. V gave up 3 bases and J gave up 7 bases, with 15 bases separating them. The CDR3 protein is CATSDPRRGLNEQFF. CDR3 coding DNA: TGTGCCACCAGTGATCCACGCCGGGGATTGAATGAGCAGTTCTTC.

The chain recombines TRBV2 with TRBJ1-1, with TRBD1 matching over 7 bases. Germline lookup yields CDR1 SNHLY and CDR2 FYNNEI. V gave up 11 bases and J gave up 0 bases; unmatched junction bases: 9. The length of the CDR3 is 14 residues. The CDR3 coding sequence is TGTGCCCTAGGAGGGGGCTTGATGAACACTGAAGCTTTCTTT. Protein sequence: CALGGGLMNTEAFF.

This rearrangement joins TRBV6-5 to TRBJ1-1; D unresolved. The CDR3 contains 14 residues. In germline, CDR1 is MNHEY, CDR2 SVGAGI. V lost 2 bases, J lost 1 base, and 8 bases lay in between. The CDR3 protein is CASSYGQWNTEAFF. In nucleotides, the CDR3 is TGTGCCAGCAGTTACGGGCAGTGGAACACTGAAGCTTTCTTT.

The chain combines TRBV6-5 with TRBJ2-7; TRBD2 aligns across 7 bases. Germline CDR1 reads MNHEY; CDR2 reads SVGAGI. The V gene end was trimmed by 6 bases and the J gene end by 0 bases; junction bases not matched to a gene: 8. The CDR3 runs to 15 residues. DNA of the CDR3: TGTGCCAGCAGGACATCTAGCGGTCTCTCCTACGAGCAGTACTTC. This sequence encodes CASRTSSGLSYEQYF.

This clone was picked up a small number of times. The chain combines TRBV7-6 with TRBJ2-1; TRBD2 matches 7 bases. The CDR3 has 15 residues. CDR1 and CDR2 from the germline V gene are SGHVS and FNYEAQ. Trimming took 6 bases from V and 7 from J; bases not matched to a gene: 12. The CDR3 bases are TGTGCCAGCAGTCCCGGGGCGGGGGTTCTTAATGAGCAGTTCTTC. Its translation: CASSPGAGVLNEQFF.

The chain carries TRBV6-1 and TRBJ1-1; D is ambiguous. V gave up 4 bases and J gave up 2 bases, with 17 bases separating them. Germline values: CDR1 MNHNS, CDR2 SASEGT. The length of the CDR3 is 16 residues. The CDR3 is CASSGPGTTRNTEAFF. The CDR3 bases are TGTGCCAGCAGTGGCCCGGGAACCACCCGAAACACTGAAGCTTTCTTT.

The chain couples TRBV7-9 to TRBJ2-5; 9 positions agree with TRBD1. Germline CDR1 reads SEHNR; CDR2 reads FQNEAQ (reference sequence). V trimming: 5 bases; J trimming: 5 bases; junction bases outside the gene matches: 9. The CDR3 covers 15 residues. This chain's CDR3 is CASSPWTGVGETQYF. The CDR3 DNA reads TGTGCCAGCAGCCCATGGACAGGGGTAGGGGAGACCCAGTACTTC.

The chain has TRBV19 and TRBJ1-2; weak D call: TRBD1 (5 bases). Trimming shortened V by 3 bases and J by 6 bases, and 11 bases separated the two germline ends. Germline CDR1 reads LNHDA; CDR2 reads SQIVND (reference sequence). CDR3 length: 13 amino acids. The CDR3 loop is CASSIRVIDGYTF. The CDR3 DNA sequence: TGTGCCAGTAGTATCAGGGTAATCGATGGCTACACCTTC.

J is TRBJ2-7 and V is TRBV5-1; the match to TRBD1 covers 10 bases. This CDR3 is 14 amino acids long. The V segment lost 4 bases and the J segment 4 bases; nucleotides outside the gene matches: 5. Germline V gives CDR1 SGHRS, CDR2 YFSETQ. The CDR3 is CASSVRTGGYEQYF. The DNA for the CDR3 is TGCGCCAGCAGCGTAAGGACAGGGGGATACGAGCAGTACTTC.

The chain carries TRBV4-2 and TRBJ1-1; 7 nucleotides align to TRBD1. The CDR3 contains 17 residues. The ends lost 1 base at V and 0 bases at J; junction bases unmatched: 8. The germline CDR1 and CDR2 sequences are LGHNA and YNFKEQ. CDR3 bases: TGTGCCAGCAGCCAAGTGGAGGGGACAGCCCTGAACACTGAAGCTTTCTTT. It is translated as CASSQVEGTALNTEAFF.

The genes are TRBV11-1 and TRBJ2-7; 12 bases agree with TRBD2. CDR1 is SGHAT and CDR2 is FQDESV in the germline V gene (reference sequence). Losses at the gene ends were 5 bases for V and 5 bases for J; bases not matched to a gene: 10. The CDR3 runs 16 residues. The CDR3 DNA sequence: TGTGCCAGCAGCCAAAGCCCTAGCGGGGGGGCCGACGAGCAGTACTTC. It encodes CASSQSPSGGADEQYF.

The chain uses TRBV27 and TRBJ2-1; tentative D call: TRBD2 (6 bases). V was shortened by 3 bases and J by 7 bases, with 13 bases between the two germline ends. The germline V gene has CDR1 MNHEY and CDR2 SMNVEV (reference sequence). This CDR3 has 14 amino acids. This chain's CDR3 is CASSLTRIMNEQFF. For the CDR3, the DNA is TGTGCCAGCAGTTTGACTAGGATTATGAATGAGCAGTTCTTC.

The chain joins TRBV6-5 to TRBJ2-1; perhaps TRBD2 as D (6 bases). Between the trimmed V and J ends, which lost 6 bases and 3 bases, there was a span of 15 bases. In germline, CDR1 is MNHEY, CDR2 SVGAGI. The CDR3 has 15 residues. CDR3 bases: TGTGCCAGCAGGCGACAGCACGGGGGCTACAATGAGCAGTTCTTC. Translated: CASRRQHGGYNEQFF.

The V call is TRBV19, the J call TRBJ2-2; 9 bases agree with TRBD1. CDR3 length: 15 amino acids. CDR1 and CDR2 from the germline V gene are LNHDA and SQIVND (reference sequence). V lost 3 bases to trimming and J lost 1 base; unmatched junction nucleotides: 0. The DNA for the CDR3 is TGTGCCAGTAGTATGGGACAGGGGAACACCGGGGAGCTGTTTTTT. Protein product: CASSMGQGNTGELFF.

The rearrangement uses TRBV4-1 and TRBJ1-5; 9 bases fit TRBD1. The germline CDR1 and CDR2 sequences are MGHRA and YSYEKL. V dropped 0 bases and J dropped 6; count of bases not matched to a gene: 9. The CDR3 is 17 residues long. CDR3: CASSQDLMGQGSQPQHF. Here the CDR3 DNA reads TGCGCCAGCAGCCAAGATCTAATGGGACAGGGAAGTCAGCCCCAGCATTTT.

The gene calls are TRBV5-5 and TRBJ1-1; 7 positions match TRBD1. Trimming cost V 1 base and J 3 bases; bases outside gene matches: 12. The CDR3 covers 17 residues. CDR1 and CDR2 from the germline V gene are SGHKS and YYEKEE (reference sequence). The CDR3 DNA is TGTGCCAGCAGCTTGTTTACGGCGGGACAGCCCGACACTGAAGCTTTCTTT. Protein sequence: CASSLFTAGQPDTEAFF.

The chain combines TRBV3-1 (or the pseudogene TRBV3-2) with TRBJ1-1, with 7 bases that match TRBD1. CDR1 is LGHDT, CDR2 YNNKEL, per germline (reference sequence). V lost 1 base and J lost 3; bases outside the gene matches: 2. This CDR3 is built from 14 residues. The chain's CDR3 is CASSQVRGYTEAFF. CDR3 DNA: TGTGCCAGCAGCCAAGTCAGGGGGTACACTGAAGCTTTCTTT.

This chain joins TRBV28 and TRBJ1-2, with D maybe TRBD1 (6 bases). V lost 5 bases and J 2 bases, leaving 15 bases between the germline ends. The CDR3 spans 15 residues. CDR1 is MDHEN and CDR2 is SYDVKM in the germline V gene. CDR3 amino acids: CASSPTGIPNYGYTF. The CDR3 DNA is TGTGCCAGCAGTCCCACAGGGATCCCCAACTATGGCTACACCTTC.